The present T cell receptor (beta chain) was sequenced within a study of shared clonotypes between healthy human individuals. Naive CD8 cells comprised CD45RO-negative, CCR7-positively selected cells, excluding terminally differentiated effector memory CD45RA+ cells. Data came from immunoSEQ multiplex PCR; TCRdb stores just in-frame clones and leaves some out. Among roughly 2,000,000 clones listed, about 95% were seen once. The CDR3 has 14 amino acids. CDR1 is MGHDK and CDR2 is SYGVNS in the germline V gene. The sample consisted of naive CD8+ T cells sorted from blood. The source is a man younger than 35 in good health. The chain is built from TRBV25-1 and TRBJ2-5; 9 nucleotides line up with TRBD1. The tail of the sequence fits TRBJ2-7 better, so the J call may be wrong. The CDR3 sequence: CASSLQGAIYEQYF. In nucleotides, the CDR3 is TGTGCCAGCAGTTTACAGGGGGCGATCTACGAGCAGTACTTC.